Below, 27 T cell receptor beta chains from the same sample are listed, as sequenced in a study of T cell repertoires in cytomegalovirus infection (dated by TCRdb to the late 2010s). Their antigens are not known. What the treatment or condition label conveys for this sample: in vitro stimulation with specific CMV peptide epitopes to enrich CMV-specific T cells. Sequenced on an Illumina HiSeq 1500. TCRdb trimmed public reads at Q25 via fastp, called clones via MiXCR and kept in-frame beta chains. Duplicate CDR3 protein sequences are folded into a single record with the most common DNA and genes. The sample records over 95,000 distinct CDR3 sequences, around 30% of which are singletons. 35% to 50% of the sample goes to the ten largest clones. The sample here was CD8+ T cells from cultured PBMCs, taken from culture after CMV antigen stimulation. These receptors all stem from a human donor in good health (CMV status not recorded). Some clones in this sample may be carry-over from other donors' samples.

V is TRBV2 and J is TRBJ2-1; D gene uncertain. Trimming removed 5 bases at V and 3 bases at J, with 23 bases between. Germline V gene sequence: CDR1 SNHLY, CDR2 FYNNEI. The CDR3 runs 18 residues. This CDR3 is CASSYNIEEIRDYNEQFF. CDR3 sequence (DNA): TGTGCCAGCAGTTATAATATTGAGGAGATAAGGGACTACAATGAGCAGTTCTTC.

This clonotype was counted a single time. The chain couples TRBV6-1 to TRBJ1-6; 7 bases agree with TRBD1. The CDR3 sequence is 13 residues long. The V segment lost 3 bases and the J segment 9 bases; nucleotides outside the gene matches: 2. Germline lookup yields CDR1 MNHNS and CDR2 SASEGT. The DNA for the CDR3 is TGTGCCAGCAGTGATCGGACAGGTTCACCCCTCCACTTT. It encodes CASSDRTGSPLHF.

V is TRBV2 and J is TRBJ2-3; no reliable D call. Looked up from germline, CDR1 is SNHLY and CDR2 is FYNNEI. This CDR3 has 13 amino acids. V lost 6 bases and J lost 2, with 9 bases in between. The CDR3 nucleotides read TGTGCCAGCAGCATAGCTAACACAGATACGCAGTATTTT. Protein: CASSIANTDTQYF.

The chain links TRBV6-6 to TRBJ2-6; TRBD1 matches at 7 bases. Trimming removed 2 bases from V and 0 bases from J; junction bases left unmatched: 7. CDR3 length: 18 amino acids. The germline gives CDR1 MNHNY, CDR2 SVGAGI (reference sequence). This CDR3 is CASSYRDRNTSGANVLTF. The CDR3 nucleotides are TGTGCCAGCAGTTACCGGGACAGAAATACCTCTGGGGCCAACGTCCTGACTTTC.

In its sample, this clonotype was seen many times. The chain recombines TRBV7-8 with TRBJ1-5; unclear D gene. Germline values: CDR1 SGHVS, CDR2 FQNEAQ. V was clipped by 3 bases and J by 0 bases, with 3 bases between them. CDR3 length equals 13 residues. CDR3 nucleotides: TGTGCCAGCAGCTTTGATAGCAATCAGCCCCAGCATTTT. Residues: CASSFDSNQPQHF.

J is TRBJ2-3 and V is TRBV7-8, with 7 nucleotides matching TRBD2. From germline, CDR1 is SGHVS and CDR2 FQNEAQ. The CDR3 runs to 15 residues. The trim removed 4 bases at V and 1 base at J, leaving 5 bases unmatched. DNA for the CDR3: TGTGCCAGCAGCTGGGGGGGGGACCGCACAGATACGCAGTATTTT. Translated: CASSWGGDRTDTQYF.

This clonotype has a handful of counts. The chain is built from TRBV18 and TRBJ2-3; D is undetermined. Per the germline V gene, CDR1 is KGHSH and CDR2 is LQKENI. CDR3 length: 14 amino acids. V dropped 0 bases and J dropped 0 bases, with 4 bases sitting between them. CDR3 loop: CASSPPGSTDTQYF. CDR3 sequence (DNA): TGTGCCAGCTCACCACCGGGGAGCACAGATACGCAGTATTTT.

This clonotype was found a few times. The chain is built from TRBV28 and TRBJ2-7, with D hard to call. CDR1 is MDHEN, CDR2 SYDVKM, per germline. Trimming left V 6 bases short and J 0 bases short, with 12 bases between. The CDR3 runs 14 residues. The CDR3 is CASRYVGISYEQYF. The DNA for the CDR3 is TGTGCCAGCAGATACGTGGGGATCTCCTACGAGCAGTACTTC.

The table lists this clonotype with a few counts. The J gene is TRBJ1-2, the V gene TRBV7-9; no clear D gene. The germline gives CDR1 SEHNR, CDR2 FQNEAQ (reference sequence). The CDR3 contains 13 residues. The V gene lost 3 bases and the J gene lost 4 bases, with 9 bases spanning the gap. The CDR3 coding sequence is TGTGCCAGCAGCTTCGAGGGTGTCTATGGCTACACCTTC. Translated, it gives CASSFEGVYGYTF.

In its sample, this clonotype was seen a few times. The chain has TRBV7-8 and TRBJ2-3; possible D gene TRBD1, 5 bases. Between the trimmed V and J ends, which lost 7 bases and 0 bases, there was a span of 8 bases. This CDR3 is 13 amino acids long. Germline V lookup: CDR1 SGHVS, CDR2 FQNEAQ. CDR3 DNA: TGTGCCAGCAAACAGGAAAGCACAGATACGCAGTATTTT. As protein: CASKQESTDTQYF. The full variable domain, its missing parts supplied by reference TRBV7-8 and TRBJ2-3, is GAGVSQSPRYKVAKRGQDVALRCDPISGHVSLFWYQQALGQGPEFLTYFQNEAQLDKSGLPSDRFFAERPEGSVSTLKIQRTQQEDSAVYLCASKQESTDTQYFGPGTRLTVL.

This clonotype was seen a few times. The chain carries TRBV6-6 and TRBJ2-5; 9 nucleotides align to TRBD1. CDR1 is MNHNY, CDR2 SVGAGI, per germline (reference sequence). Trimming at V came to 2 bases and at J to 4 bases, leaving 5 bases not matched to a gene. The CDR3 is 15 residues long. The CDR3, as DNA: TGTGCCAGCAGTTACGGGGGACAGGGTACAGAGACCCAGTACTTC. Translated, it gives CASSYGGQGTETQYF.

This clonotype was counted at least ten times. V and J are TRBV6-5 and TRBJ2-7; TRBD2 matches at 8 bases. The CDR3 contains 15 residues. V was pared by 2 bases and J by 2 bases, with 5 bases of the junction left unmatched. Germline CDR1 and CDR2: MNHEY and SVGAGI. CDR3 in DNA: TGTGCCAGCAGTTACGGGAGCGGGGGACCCTACGAGCAGTACTTC. Its protein product is CASSYGSGGPYEQYF.

The DNA of the CDR3 is TGTGCCAGCAGTTACTCGGCCGGACGAGCCGAAACAAACTCGATTATGAACACTGAAGCTTTCTTT. Encoded protein: CASSYSAGRAETNSIMNTEAFF. The chain is built from TRBV6-6 and TRBJ1-1; D not resolved. Deletions cut 0 bases from V and 0 bases from J, with 29 bases between. Germline lookup yields CDR1 MNHNY and CDR2 SVGAGI (reference sequence). The CDR3 consists of 22 residues.

This clonotype showed up just a few times. The CDR3 nucleotides are TGTGCCAGCAGTTACTCGGATCAGGCCACTGAAGCTTTCTTT. It codes for CASSYSDQATEAFF. The V and J genes are TRBV6-2 or TRBV6-3 and TRBJ1-1, with no clear D. The germline gives CDR1 MNHEY, CDR2 SVGEGT. The V end was cut by 0 bases, the J end by 4 bases, with 9 bases between. The CDR3 consists of 14 residues.

The CDR3 DNA is TGTGCCAGCAGCCCCCTAGGTGGACAGGGTCTTCAGCCCCAGCATTTT. As protein: CASSPLGGQGLQPQHF. The chain links TRBV7-9 to TRBJ1-5; 8 nucleotides agree with TRBD1. The CDR3 is 16 residues long. Looked up from germline, CDR1 is SEHNR and CDR2 is FQNEAQ (reference sequence). V lost 5 bases and J lost 6; bases outside the gene matches: 12.

Details on this clonotype: The junction departs from the called germline gene at one end, perhaps through a read error. V is TRBV7-8 and J is TRBJ1-4; D remains ambiguous. The CDR3 is 16 residues long. Germline lookup yields CDR1 SGHVS and CDR2 FQNEAQ. In DNA form, the CDR3 reads TGTACCAGCAGCTTAGTGGTACCAGCTCCTGATGAAAAACTGTTTTTT. Its protein product is CTSSLVVPAPDEKLFF.

This chain joins TRBV6-1 and TRBJ1-5; TRBD1 matches at 11 bases. The length of the CDR3 is 17 residues. The germline gives CDR1 MNHNS, CDR2 SASEGT. The J segment lost 4 bases and the V segment lost 2 bases, leaving 7 bases of the junction unmatched. CDR3 coding DNA: TGTGCCAGCAGTGAACACCCCGGGACAGGGGGGAATCAGCCCCAGCATTTT. It is translated as CASSEHPGTGGNQPQHF.

This clonotype was found many times. The genes are TRBV7-2 and TRBJ2-3, with 8 positions matching TRBD2. V shed 4 bases, J shed 6 bases, and the junction held 6 bases outside the gene matches. This CDR3 comprises 14 residues. CDR1 and CDR2 (germline): SGHTA, FQGNSA. The CDR3 DNA reads as TGTGCCAGCAGCTCTACGGGGGGGCGGGATACGCAGTATTTT. Amino acids: CASSSTGGRDTQYF.

The gene calls are TRBV6-6 and TRBJ2-5, with D possibly being TRBD1 (6 bases). Germline CDR1 is MNHNY and CDR2 is SVGAGI (reference sequence). The length of the CDR3 is 16 residues. V was clipped by 0 bases and J by 7 bases, with 18 bases between them. CDR3 in amino acids: CASSYSNGQLDGTQYF. CDR3 coding DNA: TGTGCCAGCAGTTACTCGAATGGACAGCTAGACGGGACCCAGTACTTC.

Ten or more counts support this clonotype. The chain links TRBV6-5 to TRBJ1-6; 7 bases agree with TRBD1. Per the germline V gene, CDR1 is MNHEY and CDR2 is SVGAGI. J was trimmed by 10 bases and V by 0 bases; bases with no gene match: 3. The CDR3 contains 14 residues. This CDR3 is CASSYSAGGSPLHF. DNA of the CDR3: TGTGCCAGCAGTTACTCTGCAGGGGGGTCACCCCTCCACTTT.

Ten or more counts support this clonotype. Here the CDR3 reads CASSYWQGATDTQYF. The DNA for the CDR3 is TGTGCCAGCAGTTACTGGCAGGGGGCCACAGATACGCAGTATTTT. The chain couples TRBV6-6 to TRBJ2-3, with 8 bases lining up with TRBD1. Germline assignment: CDR1 MNHNY and CDR2 SVGAGI (reference sequence). V was pared by 1 base and J by 2 bases, with 2 bases of the junction left unmatched. There are 15 residues in the CDR3.

In its sample, this clonotype was seen a few times. The genes are TRBV6-6 and TRBJ1-3; TRBD1 matches at 9 bases. The length of the CDR3 is 17 residues. The germline V gene encodes CDR1 MNHNY and CDR2 SVGAGI (reference sequence). The J segment lost 4 bases and the V segment lost 6 bases, leaving 13 bases of the junction unmatched. The CDR3 here is CASRKDGTGFLGNTIYF. The CDR3 DNA sequence: TGTGCCAGCAGAAAAGACGGGACAGGGTTTTTGGGAAACACCATATATTTT.

This clonotype showed up just a few times. The genes are TRBV6-5 and TRBJ1-1; D remains unclear. With 2 bases removed from V and 5 bases from J, the gap between germline ends came to 6 bases. Germline CDR1 MNHEY, CDR2 SVGAGI. The CDR3 spans 12 residues. The CDR3 sequence: CASSYDLTEAFF. The CDR3, as DNA: TGTGCCAGCAGTTACGATCTGACTGAAGCTTTCTTT.

V usage is TRBV7-9 and J usage is TRBJ2-6; 10 nucleotides line up with TRBD1. The CDR3 is made up of 16 amino acids. The V and J ends lost 4 bases and 9 bases, in that order; junction bases with no gene match: 9. CDR1 and CDR2 from the germline V gene are SEHNR and FQNEAQ (reference sequence). The CDR3 sequence is CASSSSGTGVGNVLTF. The CDR3 nucleotides are TGTGCCAGCAGCTCCTCCGGGACAGGGGTAGGCAACGTCCTGACTTTC.

There are a few counts of this clonotype. This chain's CDR3 is CASSPDPGANSPLHF. Written as DNA, the CDR3 is TGTGCCAGCAGCCCAGACCCCGGGGCTAATTCACCCCTCCACTTT. The chain combines TRBV7-2 with TRBJ1-6, with D perhaps matching TRBD1 (5 bases). Germline CDR1 reads SGHTA; CDR2 reads FQGNSA. The CDR3 totals 15 residues. V shed 5 bases and J shed 6 bases, with 14 bases lying between them.

This clonotype was detected only a few times. The chain employs TRBV28 and TRBJ2-2; unclear D gene. V was pared by 2 bases and J by 6 bases, with 10 bases between. CDR3 length: 14 residues. Germline assignment: CDR1 MDHEN and CDR2 SYDVKM. This CDR3 reads CASSLSQIPGELFF. CDR3 bases: TGTGCCAGCAGTTTAAGTCAGATCCCCGGGGAGCTGTTTTTT. Full variable domain (rest looked up from reference TRBV28 and TRBJ2-2): DVKVTQSSRYLVKRTGEKVFLECVQDMDHENMFWYRQDPGLGLRLIYFSYDVKMKEKGDIPEGYSVSREKKERFSLILESASTNQTSMYLCASSLSQIPGELFFGEGSRLTVL.

The chain carries TRBV6-5 and TRBJ2-1; 7 nucleotides align to TRBD2. The CDR3 is 21 residues long. V shed 6 bases, J shed 2 bases, and the junction held 25 bases outside the gene matches. Germline V CDR1 and CDR2: MNHEY, SVGAGI. DNA for the CDR3: TGTGCCAGCAGCCCGGGTGCCGCCTCGGGGGGACCTCTTGGCACCTACAATGAGCAGTTCTTC. This translates into CASSPGAASGGPLGTYNEQFF.